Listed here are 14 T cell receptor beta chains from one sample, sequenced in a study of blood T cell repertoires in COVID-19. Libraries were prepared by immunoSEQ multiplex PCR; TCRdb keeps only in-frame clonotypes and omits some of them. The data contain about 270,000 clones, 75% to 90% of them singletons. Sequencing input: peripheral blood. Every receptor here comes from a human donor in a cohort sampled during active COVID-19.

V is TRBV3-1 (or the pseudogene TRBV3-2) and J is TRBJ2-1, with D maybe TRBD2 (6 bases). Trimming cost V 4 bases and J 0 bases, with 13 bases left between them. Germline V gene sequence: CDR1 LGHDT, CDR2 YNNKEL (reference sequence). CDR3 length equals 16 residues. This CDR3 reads CASSRIRLDSYNEQFF. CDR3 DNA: TGTGCCAGCAGCCGCATAAGACTAGACTCCTACAATGAGCAGTTCTTC.

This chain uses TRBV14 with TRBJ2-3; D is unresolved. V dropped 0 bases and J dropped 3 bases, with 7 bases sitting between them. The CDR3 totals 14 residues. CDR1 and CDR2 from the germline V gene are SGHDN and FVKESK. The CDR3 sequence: CASSQDYSTDTQYF. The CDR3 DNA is TGTGCCAGCAGCCAAGATTACAGTACAGATACGCAGTATTTT.

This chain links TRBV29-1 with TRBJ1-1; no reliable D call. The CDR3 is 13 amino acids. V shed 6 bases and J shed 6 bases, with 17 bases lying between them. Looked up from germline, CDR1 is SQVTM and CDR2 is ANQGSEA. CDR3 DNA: TGCAGCGTGAACGAGATCGGGGTGCCTGAAGCTTTCTTT. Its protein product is CSVNEIGVPEAFF.

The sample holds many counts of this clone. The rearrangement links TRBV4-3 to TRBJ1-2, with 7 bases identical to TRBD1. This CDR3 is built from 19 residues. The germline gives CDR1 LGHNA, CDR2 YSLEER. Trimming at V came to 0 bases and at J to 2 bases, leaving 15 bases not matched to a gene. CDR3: CASSQERGDRAGSNYGYTF. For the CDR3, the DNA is TGCGCCAGCAGCCAAGAGAGGGGAGACAGGGCCGGCTCGAACTATGGCTACACCTTC.

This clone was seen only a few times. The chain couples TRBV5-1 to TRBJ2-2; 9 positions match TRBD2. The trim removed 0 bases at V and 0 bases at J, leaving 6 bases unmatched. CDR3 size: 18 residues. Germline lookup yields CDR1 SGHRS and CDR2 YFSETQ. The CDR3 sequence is CASSLGERGAANTGELFF. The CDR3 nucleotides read TGCGCCAGCAGCTTGGGAGAGCGGGGGGCTGCGAACACCGGGGAGCTGTTTTTT.

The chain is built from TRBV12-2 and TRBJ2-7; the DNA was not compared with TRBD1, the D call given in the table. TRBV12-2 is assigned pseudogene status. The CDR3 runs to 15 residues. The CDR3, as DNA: TGTGCAAGCCGCCCCAGGGTATTCCGTGTTGGCGAGCAGTACTTC. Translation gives CASRPRVFRVGEQYF.

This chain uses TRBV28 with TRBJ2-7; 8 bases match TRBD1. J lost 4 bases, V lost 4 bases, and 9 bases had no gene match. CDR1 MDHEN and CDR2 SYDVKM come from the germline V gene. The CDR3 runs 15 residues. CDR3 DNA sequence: TGTGCCAGCAGTTCCCCCTGGACAGGGTCGTACGAGCAGTACTTC. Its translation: CASSSPWTGSYEQYF.

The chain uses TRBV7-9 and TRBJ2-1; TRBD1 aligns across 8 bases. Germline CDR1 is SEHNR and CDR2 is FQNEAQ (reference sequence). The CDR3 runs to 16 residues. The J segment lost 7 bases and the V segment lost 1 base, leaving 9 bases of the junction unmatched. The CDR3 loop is CASSLVRARGPNEQFF. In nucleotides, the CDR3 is TGTGCCAGCAGCTTAGTCCGAGCCAGGGGGCCGAATGAGCAGTTCTTC.

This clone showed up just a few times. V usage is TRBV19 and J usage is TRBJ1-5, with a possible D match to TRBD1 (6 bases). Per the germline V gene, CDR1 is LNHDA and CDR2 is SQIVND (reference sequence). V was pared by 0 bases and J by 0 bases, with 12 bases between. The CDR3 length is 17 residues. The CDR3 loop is CASSIEVQGNSNQPQHF. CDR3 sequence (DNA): TGTGCCAGTAGTATAGAGGTCCAGGGGAATAGCAATCAGCCCCAGCATTTT.

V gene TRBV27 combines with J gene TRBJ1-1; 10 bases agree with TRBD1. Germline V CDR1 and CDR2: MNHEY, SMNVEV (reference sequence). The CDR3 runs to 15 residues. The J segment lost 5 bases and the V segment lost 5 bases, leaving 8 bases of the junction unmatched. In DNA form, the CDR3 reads TGTGCCAGCAGTATAACGACAGGGGGCTATACTGAAGCTTTCTTT. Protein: CASSITTGGYTEAFF.

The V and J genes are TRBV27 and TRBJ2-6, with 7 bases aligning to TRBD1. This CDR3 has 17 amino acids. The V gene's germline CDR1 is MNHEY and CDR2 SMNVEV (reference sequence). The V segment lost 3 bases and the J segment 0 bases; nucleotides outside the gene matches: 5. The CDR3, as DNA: TGTGCCAGCAGTTTCCGGGACAGTTACTCTGGGGCCAACGTCCTGACTTTC. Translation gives CASSFRDSYSGANVLTF.

CDR3 bases: TGTGCCAGCAGGCTAGCGGGGGGGCCGGGAAATGAGCAGTTCTTC. Translated: CASRLAGGPGNEQFF. The chain employs TRBV5-4 and TRBJ2-1; 12 bases are a match to TRBD2. J lost 7 bases, V lost 5 bases, and 7 bases had no gene match. Germline CDR1 and CDR2: SGHNT and YYREEE (reference sequence). The CDR3 is 15 residues long. The full variable domain, its missing parts supplied by reference TRBV5-4 and TRBJ2-1, is ETGVTQSPTHLIKTRGQQVTLRCSSQSGHNTVSWYQQALGQGPQFIFQYYREEENGRGNFPPRFSGLQFPNYSSELNVNALELDDSALYLCASRLAGGPGNEQFFGPGTRLTVL.

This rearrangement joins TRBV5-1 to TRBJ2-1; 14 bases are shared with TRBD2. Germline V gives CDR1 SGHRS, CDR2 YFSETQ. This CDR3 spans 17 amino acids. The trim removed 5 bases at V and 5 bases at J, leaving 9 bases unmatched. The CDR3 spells CASRRGLAGGTHNEQFF. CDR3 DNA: TGCGCCAGCAGGCGAGGACTAGCGGGAGGTACCCACAATGAGCAGTTCTTC.

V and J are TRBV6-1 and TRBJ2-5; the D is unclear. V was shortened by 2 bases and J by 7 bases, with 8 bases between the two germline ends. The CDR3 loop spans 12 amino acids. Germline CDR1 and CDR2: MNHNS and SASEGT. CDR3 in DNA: TGTGCCAGCAGTGAATATGGCGGGACCCAGTACTTC. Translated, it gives CASSEYGGTQYF.